This T cell receptor (beta chain) was found in a study of blood T cell repertoires in COVID-19. The overall study: The study drew acute and convalescent COVID-19 samples from the United States, Italy and Spain.

Enrolled during active infection, Seattle patients were then followed longitudinally. This table comes from immunoSEQ multiplex PCR, and its TCRdb copy is limited to in-frame clones, with some not included. Among approximately 270,000 clones listed, 88% were seen once. Sequencing was performed on peripheral blood. This receptor was identified in a woman aged 25 to 39 with COVID-19, enrolled during active disease.

The DNA for the CDR3 is TGTGCCAGCAGCTACCGGCCAGGGAACCCCTACAATGAGCAGTTCTTC. Encoded protein: CASSYRPGNPYNEQFF. This rearrangement joins TRBV27 to TRBJ2-1, with D maybe TRBD1 (5 bases). V was trimmed by 6 bases and J by 2 bases, leaving 17 bases between them. Germline V gene sequence: CDR1 MNHEY, CDR2 SMNVEV (reference sequence). The CDR3 has 16 amino acids.